This T cell receptor beta chain was sequenced in a study of cytomegalovirus exposure and HLA in healthy donors listed by TCRdb under 2017. About the study as a whole: A later analysis indicated that the roughly 130 validation repertoires were generated on the platform also employed for the 700 or so repertoires of the first cohort. The study was designed to test whether signatures of past pathogen exposure could be identified by cataloging public T cell receptors. A separate validation cohort of approximately 130 different subjects was used in addition to the approximately 640-subject first cohort. The study combined high-throughput TCR immunosequencing, statistical association of individual TCRs with disease status, and machine learning to predict cytomegalovirus infection status.

The CDR1 and CDR2 encoded by the germline V gene are SQVTM and ANQGSEA. The CDR3 runs 14 residues from the cysteine to the phenylalanine. Just the 42-base CDR3 DNA is kept, in frame starting at base 1. V drops 6 bases and J drops 5 bases, leaving 20 bases in between. The donors belonged to the validation cohort of over a hundred subjects, which was separate from the approximately 660-subject first cohort. The library was produced with the immunoSEQ multiplex PCR assay. Concerning the study's data processing: A statistical classification framework was developed to diagnose cytomegalovirus status using the catalog of TCR beta chain sequences. The immuneACCESS repertoire file appears here via TCRdb, limited to in-frame rearrangements. These files lack a portion of the clones; in checked studies, under half of the deficit traces to unresolved V genes, and the cause of the others is not known. V and J calls and clone size follow that table, whereas D and trimming were derived from the DNA. A total of 90,000 to 100,000 clones appear in this sample, roughly nine tenths of them only once. The top ten clones comprise 3% to 4.5% of the sample.

Points the paper makes about the study in general: A few of the identified cytomegalovirus-associated TCR beta chains were confirmed in vitro to be specific for cytomegalovirus antigens. The study listed 164 TCR beta chains as associated with cytomegalovirus. Most TCR sequences were seen in very few donors, while some public TCRs were found in many individuals. A later analysis had no HLA typing for the validation cohort, so co-occurrence there was scored across all 120 repertoires. The authors suggested that the approach could potentially be extended to other disease states and immunological phenotypes. Cytomegalovirus status was reported to be diagnosed by the classifier with high specificity and sensitivity in both the original and validation cohorts. A later analysis found that TCRs clustered in the first cohort also tended to co-occur in the 130 or so validation repertoires, with 94% of cluster scores above 0.

Comment on this clone: The specificity of this receptor is unknown. No quality values exist for individual bases; no much larger clone is one base distant.

The rearranged segments are TRBV29-1 and TRBJ2-7, with TRBD1 perhaps the D gene, on 6 matching bases. This TCR came from a woman in her twenties or thirties in good health and CMV-seronegative. Sequenced: PBMCs. The CDR3 reads as follows: CSVDVRGLQDEQYF. At the DNA level, the sequence is TGCAGCGTGGATGTCAGGGGCCTTCAGGACGAGCAGTACTTC.